These T cell receptor beta chains were read from a single sample in a study of cytomegalovirus exposure and HLA in healthy donors. Profiling relied on immunoSEQ multiplex PCR, and the TCRdb table lists in-frame clones only, not all of them. This repertoire shows some 120,000 clones, approximately 80% found once; its top ten account for around 5.8%. Sequenced: PBMCs. The receptor set was obtained from a man between 18 and 29 years old in good health and CMV-seropositive. CDR3s include the opening cysteine and the closing phenylalanine or tryptophan. The D gene is left open where the match is weak. Expanded clones are given a class, and other clones once, few, many or no size at all.

NA	TRBV7-8	NA	TRBJ2-7	CASSSPGQFYEQYF	TGTGCCAGCAGCTCTCCCGGACAATTCTACGAGCAGTACTTC
NA	TRBV28	TRBD1	TRBJ1-6	CASSSLVTGGYSPLHF	TGTGCCAGCAGTTCCCTAGTGACAGGGGGCTATTCACCCCTCCACTTT
NA	TRBV19	NA	TRBJ1-4	CASSLPVGGEKLFF	TGTGCCAGTAGTCTCCCCGTAGGGGGTGAAAAACTGTTTTTT
NA	TRBV5-1	NA	TRBJ2-7	CASSSAHYQGTYEQYF	TGCGCCAGCAGCTCCGCGCACTACCAGGGGACCTACGAGCAGTACTTC
NA	TRBV7-2	TRBD1	TRBJ1-1	CASSGDRGWNTEAFF	TGTGCCAGCAGCGGAGACAGGGGTTGGAACACTGAAGCTTTCTTT
NA	TRBV28	TRBD2	TRBJ2-7	CASSLGGLAGEGEQYF	TGTGCCAGCAGTTTAGGTGGACTAGCGGGAGAAGGCGAGCAGTACTTC
NA	TRBV5-1	NA	TRBJ2-2	CASSLAGNTGELFF	TGCGCCAGCAGCTTGGCCGGGAACACCGGGGAGCTGTTTTTT
few	TRBV10-2	NA	TRBJ1-3	CASQISTHSGNTIYF	TGCGCCAGCCAAATTTCTACTCACTCTGGAAACACCATATATTTT
NA	TRBV28	TRBD1	TRBJ1-5	CASSRDRNQPQHF	TGTGCCAGCAGCAGGGACAGGAATCAGCCCCAGCATTTT
NA	TRBV10-3	NA	TRBJ2-7	CAISDARTITRDEQYF	TGTGCCATCAGTGATGCGCGGACAATTACACGAGACGAGCAGTACTTC
NA	TRBV21-1	NA	TRBJ1-1	CASSTRQGLEGTEAFF	TGTGCCAGCAGCACCCGACAGGGCCTTGAGGGCACTGAAGCTTTCTTT
NA	TRBV4-2	TRBD1	TRBJ1-5	CASSQDLSQGGYQPQHF	TGTGCCAGCAGCCAAGATCTCTCACAGGGGGGCTATCAGCCCCAGCATTTT
NA	TRBV5-4	TRBD1	TRBJ2-5	CASSQKTGNPETQYF	TGTGCCAGCAGCCAAAAGACAGGGAACCCAGAGACCCAGTACTTC
few	TRBV29-1	NA	TRBJ1-1	CSVYPRGSNTEAFF	TGCAGCGTTTATCCCAGGGGATCGAACACTGAAGCTTTCTTT
few	TRBV15	NA	TRBJ2-7	CATSRGRIGSSFRDGEQYF	TGTGCCACCAGCAGAGGGCGGATCGGCAGTTCCTTTCGGGATGGCGAGCAGTACTTC
NA	TRBV5-1	TRBD2	TRBJ2-5	CASSTFMGGNEETQYF	TGCGCCAGCAGCACATTCATGGGGGGGAATGAAGAGACCCAGTACTTC
NA	TRBV7-2	NA	TRBJ2-3	CASSTYVTDTQYF	TGTGCCAGCAGCACCTACGTGACAGATACGCAGTATTTT
NA	TRBV5-1	NA	TRBJ1-2	CASSLTGVGYGYTF	TGCGCCAGCAGCTTAACCGGGGTTGGCTATGGCTACACCTTC
NA	TRBV5-1	NA	TRBJ2-1	CASSLGTDNEQFF	TGCGCCAGCAGCTTGGGGACAGACAATGAGCAGTTCTTC
few	TRBV5-1	TRBD2	TRBJ2-5	CASTTTSGSPETQYF	TGCGCCAGCACGACGACTAGCGGGAGTCCAGAGACCCAGTACTTC
once	TRBV7-9	NA	TRBJ1-4	CASSLREKLFF	TGTGCCAGCAGCTTGCGTGAAAAACTGTTTTTT
NA	TRBV18	NA	TRBJ2-1	CASSLPGHHRYNEQFF	TGTGCCAGCTCACTACCGGGACACCACCGCTACAATGAGCAGTTCTTC
few	TRBV18	TRBD1	TRBJ2-3	CATITLGGQGPDTQYF	TGTGCCACCATCACGTTGGGGGGACAGGGTCCAGATACGCAGTATTTT
NA	TRBV5-5	NA	TRBJ1-2	CASSLAENLQDSYGYTF	TGTGCCAGCAGCTTGGCCGAGAACCTCCAGGATAGCTATGGCTACACCTTC
few	TRBV4-1	NA	TRBJ2-7	CASSPNTSPYEQYF	TGCGCCAGCAGCCCCAATACTAGTCCCTACGAGCAGTACTTC
NA	TRBV11-2	TRBD1	TRBJ2-7	CASSSRTGGYEQYF	TGTGCCAGCAGCTCTAGGACAGGGGGCTACGAGCAGTACTTC
NA	TRBV15	TRBD2	TRBJ2-3	CATKLAGGRTDTQYF	TGTGCCACCAAACTAGCGGGAGGACGCACAGATACGCAGTATTTT
NA	TRBV27	TRBD1	TRBJ2-5	CASSPYWHPGQGGSETQYF	TGTGCCAGCAGTCCCTATTGGCATCCGGGACAGGGGGGTTCAGAGACCCAGTACTTC
NA	TRBV9	TRBD1	TRBJ2-1	CASSRDRAHNEQFF	TGTGCCAGCAGCCGGGACAGGGCCCACAATGAGCAGTTCTTC
NA	TRBV27	TRBD1	TRBJ1-1	CASRLGQGLFMNTEAFF	TGTGCCAGCAGACTGGGACAGGGGTTATTTATGAACACTGAAGCTTTCTTT
few	TRBV6-5	NA	TRBJ2-2	CASSYSISSYPGELFF	TGTGCCAGCAGTTACTCGATATCGAGTTATCCCGGGGAGCTGTTTTTT
NA	TRBV6-5	TRBD1	TRBJ2-5	CASSLRGFKETQYF	TGTGCCAGCAGCCTCAGGGGGTTTAAAGAGACCCAGTACTTC
once	TRBV5-1	NA	TRBJ2-7	CASSLGTDSSYEQYF	TGCGCCAGCAGCTTGGGGACGGACAGCTCCTACGAGCAGTACTTC
NA	TRBV5-1	TRBD2	TRBJ2-1	CASSLQPSGSSYNEQFF	TGCGCCAGCAGCCTCCAACCTAGCGGGAGTTCCTACAATGAGCAGTTCTTC
few	TRBV7-2	NA	TRBJ2-1	CASTLTSGHEQFF	TGTGCCAGCACCTTAACTAGTGGCCATGAGCAGTTCTTC
NA	TRBV5-4	TRBD1	TRBJ2-7	CASSPGTVSFYEQYF	TGTGCCAGCAGCCCCGGGACAGTCTCTTTCTACGAGCAGTACTTC